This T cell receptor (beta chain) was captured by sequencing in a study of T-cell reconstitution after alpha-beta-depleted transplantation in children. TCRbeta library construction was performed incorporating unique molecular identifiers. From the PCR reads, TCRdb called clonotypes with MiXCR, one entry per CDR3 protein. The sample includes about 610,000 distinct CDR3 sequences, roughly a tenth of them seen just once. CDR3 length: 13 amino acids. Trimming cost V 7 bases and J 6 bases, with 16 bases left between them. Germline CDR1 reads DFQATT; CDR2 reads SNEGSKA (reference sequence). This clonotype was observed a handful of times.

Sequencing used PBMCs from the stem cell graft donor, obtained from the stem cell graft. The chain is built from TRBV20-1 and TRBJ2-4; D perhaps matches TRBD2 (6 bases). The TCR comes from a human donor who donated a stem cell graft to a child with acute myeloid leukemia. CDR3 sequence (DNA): TGCAGTGGGGGGGTGGAAGTAACAAACATTCAGTACTTC. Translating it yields CSGGVEVTNIQYF.